This T cell receptor beta chain was recorded in a study of response to subunit inactivated influenza vaccine. Study-level results: T cells newly recruited by each seasonal influenza vaccination are few, the authors suggested.

TCRdb used MiXCR to reprocess the RT-PCR reads, holding one entry per CDR3 protein. The table records hundreds of thousands of distinct CDR3 sequences, more than 15% of them present only once. This clonotype appeared many times. Its specificity is unknown. The J segment lost 2 bases and the V segment lost 5 bases, leaving 26 bases of the junction unmatched. CDR1 MNHEY and CDR2 SVGEGT come from the germline V gene. The CDR3 extends over 22 amino acids. The sequencing here drew on PBMCs from blood, taken roughly 13 days after vaccination. The clonotype was recovered from a man in his fifties or sixties who received an inactivated influenza vaccine. The chain employs TRBV6-2 or TRBV6-3 and TRBJ2-2; 7 bases line up with TRBD1. This CDR3 is CASSLPAPRQGILVVNTGELFF. The CDR3 region has the DNA TGTGCCAGCAGTCTACCCGCCCCGCGACAGGGCATCCTGGTAGTCAACACCGGGGAGCTGTTTTTT.